This TCR beta chain was identified during a study of T cell responses to AZD1222 COVID-19 vaccine. Study-wide findings and caveats: Donors, mostly white British, included more females; clonal diversity was possibly underestimated. Unmutated variant regions are reportedly targeted by nearly half of spike-specific TCRs. With two AZD1222 doses given, Spike-specific TCR breadth and depth both rose. Regions 160-218 and 743-854 held dominance among vaccine-associated CD4 TCRs, which spanned spike.

CDR3 length equals 14 residues. V lost 3 bases to trimming and J lost 8 bases; unmatched junction nucleotides: 6. From germline, CDR1 is SEHNR and CDR2 FQNEAQ (reference sequence). About this clone: Its antigen remains unknown.

Produced via immunoSEQ multiplex PCR; TCRdb's table is partial and in-frame only. In the table there are approximately 140,000 clones, 92% of which are singletons. The chain has TRBV7-9 and TRBJ2-1; 8 positions match TRBD2. Source: peripheral blood, taken 28 days after the second AZD1222 dose. This sequence originates from an adult who received the AZD1222 COVID-19 vaccine. The CDR3 region is CASSFHSGTDEQFF. The CDR3 bases are TGTGCCAGCAGCTTCCATAGCGGGACGGATGAGCAGTTCTTC.